This passage covers 15 T cell receptor beta chains from one sample sequenced in a study of blood T cell repertoires in COVID-19 (dated by TCRdb to 2019 to 2021). Library preparation was by the immunoSEQ multiplex PCR assay. TCRdb limited this immuneACCESS table to in-frame rearrangements with V and J called. A share of clones is missing; checked studies link under half to unresolved V genes, and the rest is unexplained. This sample has about 230,000 clones in its table, and over 75% of those were observed once. Of the sample, about 8% falls within the top ten clones. Sequences were obtained from peripheral blood. The receptor set was obtained from a woman of 80 years or more with acute or convalescent COVID-19.

The V and J genes are TRBV7-2 and TRBJ2-1; weak D call: TRBD1 (6 bases). Trimming took off 5 bases at V and 3 bases at J, with 11 bases between the two ends. The germline CDR1 and CDR2 sequences are SGHTA and FQGNSA. The CDR3 sequence is 14 residues long. The CDR3 region has the DNA TGTGCCAGCAGCCGGGACACCGTCTACAATGAGCAGTTCTTC. Its protein product is CASSRDTVYNEQFF.

This chain uses TRBV5-4 with TRBJ2-3, with 11 bases that match TRBD1. Germline V lookup: CDR1 SGHNT, CDR2 YYREEE (reference sequence). V was pared by 4 bases and J by 8 bases, with 9 bases of the junction left unmatched. The length of the CDR3 is 15 residues. CDR3 nucleotide sequence: TGTGCCAGCAGCCTAGGGACAGGGGGTTTTGGTACGCAGTATTTT. Its translation: CASSLGTGGFGTQYF.

The chain couples TRBV5-1 to TRBJ1-6; D gene uncertain. The V gene lost 3 bases and the J gene lost 1 base, with 8 bases spanning the gap. The CDR3 covers 15 residues. Germline CDR1 is SGHRS and CDR2 is YFSETQ. CDR3 protein: CASSYSSSYNSPLHF. CDR3 in DNA: TGCGCCAGCAGCTACAGTTCATCCTATAATTCACCCCTCCACTTT. The complete variable domain, with remaining parts taken from reference TRBV5-1 and TRBJ1-6, reads KAGVTQTPRYLIKTRGQQVTLSCSPISGHRSVSWYQQTPGQGLQFLFEYFSETQRNKGNFPGRFSGRQFSNSRSEMNVSTLELGDSALYLCASSYSSSYNSPLHFGNGTRLTVT.

The chain carries TRBV7-2 and TRBJ1-4; 11 bases map to TRBD1. This CDR3 spans 14 amino acids. Per the germline V gene, CDR1 is SGHTA and CDR2 is FQGNSA. The trim removed 4 bases at V and 7 bases at J, leaving 2 bases unmatched. The CDR3 reads CASSSGQGAEKLFF. The CDR3 region has the DNA TGTGCCAGCAGCTCAGGACAGGGGGCTGAAAAACTGTTTTTT. The complete variable domain, with remaining parts taken from reference TRBV7-2 and TRBJ1-4, reads GAGVSQSPSNKVTEKGKDVELRCDPISGHTALYWYRQSLGQGLEFLIYFQGNSAPDKSGLPSDRFSAERTGGSVSTLTIQRTQQEDSAVYLCASSSGQGAEKLFFGSGTQLSVL.

The chain combines TRBV19 with TRBJ1-5, with a tentative D call TRBD1 (6 bases). V dropped 7 bases and J dropped 5 bases, with 15 bases sitting between them. The CDR3 has 14 residues. Germline V lookup: CDR1 LNHDA, CDR2 SQIVND (reference sequence). CDR3 coding DNA: TGTGCCAGTACGAAGAATACAGGGTATCAGCCCCAGCATTTT. As protein: CASTKNTGYQPQHF. The full variable domain, its missing parts supplied by reference TRBV19 and TRBJ1-5, is DGGITQSPKYLFRKEGQNVTLSCEQNLNHDAMYWYRQDPGQGLRLIYYSQIVNDFQKGDIAEGYSVSREKKESFPLTVTSAQKNPTAFYLCASTKNTGYQPQHFGDGTRLSIL.

The chain joins TRBV25-1 to TRBJ1-2; possible D gene TRBD1, 5 bases. V lost 9 bases, J lost 8 bases, and 13 bases lay in between. Looked up from germline, CDR1 is MGHDK and CDR2 is SYGVNS. The CDR3 has 11 residues. The CDR3 protein is CASGRGWGYTF. The CDR3 region has the DNA TGTGCCAGTGGTAGGGGTTGGGGCTACACCTTC.

The J gene is TRBJ1-4, the V gene TRBV2, with TRBD1 matching 7 bases. With V trimmed by 8 bases and J by 5 bases, 5 bases remained unmatched. CDR1 and CDR2 (germline): SNHLY, FYNNEI. This CDR3 has 13 residues. The CDR3 coding sequence is TGTGCCAGCGGACAGGACGGAAATGAAAAACTGTTTTTT. Protein sequence: CASGQDGNEKLFF.

The chain joins TRBV6-5 to TRBJ1-6, with 8 bases fitting TRBD1. The CDR3 length is 15 residues. The trim removed 5 bases at V and 8 bases at J, leaving 8 bases unmatched. Germline CDR1 MNHEY, CDR2 SVGAGI. The DNA for the CDR3 is TGTGCCAGCAGTAACGACAGGGGACAAGATTCACCCCTCCACTTT. This translates into CASSNDRGQDSPLHF.

This clone occurred a few times. The genes are TRBV7-3 and TRBJ1-2; TRBD1 matches at 7 bases. V was pared by 7 bases and J by 8 bases, with 13 bases of the junction left unmatched. Germline CDR1 reads SGHTA; CDR2 reads FQGTGA. This CDR3 is 14 amino acids long. The CDR3: CASNDPGDSGGYTF. The CDR3 DNA follows: TGTGCCAGCAACGACCCCGGGGACAGTGGCGGCTACACCTTC.

Worth noting for this clone: An end of the junction does not agree with germline; a read error may underlie this. V gene TRBV5-4 combines with J gene TRBJ2-7; 15 bases match TRBD2. Germline V gene data show CDR1 as SGHNT and CDR2 as YYREEE (reference sequence). This CDR3 has 17 amino acids. This CDR3 reads CASSLGLAGGRGDEQYF. The CDR3 nucleotides read TGTGCCAGCAGTTTGGGACTAGCGGGGGGCCGAGGGGACGAGCAGTACTTC.

CDR3 region: CASSLDARGSPLHF. CDR3 nucleotide sequence: TGTGCCAGCTCACTCGACGCCCGGGGGTCACCCCTCCACTTT. The chain uses TRBV18 and TRBJ1-6, with D possibly being TRBD1 (5 bases). Deletions cut 4 bases from V and 10 bases from J, with 14 bases between. Germline V gene sequence: CDR1 KGHSH, CDR2 LQKENI. The CDR3 has 14 amino acids. Supplemented by reference TRBV18 and TRBJ1-6, the full variable domain reads NAGVMQNPRHLVRRRGQEARLRCSPMKGHSHVYWYRQLPEEGLKFMVYLQKENIIDESGMPKERFSAEFPKEGPSILRIQQVVRGDSAAYFCASSLDARGSPLHFGNGTRLTVT.

J is TRBJ1-1 and V is TRBV18; TRBD1 might be the D (5 bases). V shed 5 bases and J shed 1 base, with 17 bases lying between them. This CDR3 has 16 residues. Germline CDR1 reads KGHSH; CDR2 reads LQKENI. CDR3 amino acids: CASSISSTGSNTEAFF. The CDR3 nucleotides are TGTGCCAGCTCAATTTCTTCCACAGGTTCGAACACTGAAGCTTTCTTT. Together with reference TRBV18 and TRBJ1-1, the CDR3 gives the full variable domain: NAGVMQNPRHLVRRRGQEARLRCSPMKGHSHVYWYRQLPEEGLKFMVYLQKENIIDESGMPKERFSAEFPKEGPSILRIQQVVRGDSAAYFCASSISSTGSNTEAFFGQGTRLTVV.

CDR3 in DNA: TGTGCCAGCAGCTTAGCTTTGCAGGGGGACTTAAGGGGGACCCTCCACTTT. It codes for CASSLALQGDLRGTLHF. This rearrangement joins TRBV11-2 to TRBJ1-6; 7 positions agree with TRBD1. The CDR3 totals 17 residues. Per germline, CDR1 SGHAT and CDR2 FQNNGV. V dropped 1 base and J dropped 14; count of bases not matched to a gene: 17.

The rearrangement uses TRBV20-1 and TRBJ2-5; possible D gene TRBD1, 8 bases. The V end was cut by 3 bases, the J end by 2 bases, with 22 bases between. The CDR3 extends over 17 amino acids. The germline gives CDR1 DFQATT, CDR2 SNEGSKA (reference sequence). In DNA form, the CDR3 reads TGCAGTGCTAGTGGGGGGGGGACAGGAGACCTTCAAGAGACCCAGTACTTC. Residues: CSASGGGTGDLQETQYF.

V gene TRBV3-1 (or the pseudogene TRBV3-2) combines with J gene TRBJ1-4, with D possibly TRBD1 on 6 matching bases. V was shortened by 1 base and J by 7 bases, with 13 bases between the two germline ends. This CDR3 contains 15 residues. CDR1 and CDR2 (germline): LGHDT, YNNKEL (reference sequence). Here the CDR3 DNA reads TGTGCCAGCAGCCAAGTGGGGGCCGGAGGTGAAAAACTGTTTTTT. Translating it yields CASSQVGAGGEKLFF.